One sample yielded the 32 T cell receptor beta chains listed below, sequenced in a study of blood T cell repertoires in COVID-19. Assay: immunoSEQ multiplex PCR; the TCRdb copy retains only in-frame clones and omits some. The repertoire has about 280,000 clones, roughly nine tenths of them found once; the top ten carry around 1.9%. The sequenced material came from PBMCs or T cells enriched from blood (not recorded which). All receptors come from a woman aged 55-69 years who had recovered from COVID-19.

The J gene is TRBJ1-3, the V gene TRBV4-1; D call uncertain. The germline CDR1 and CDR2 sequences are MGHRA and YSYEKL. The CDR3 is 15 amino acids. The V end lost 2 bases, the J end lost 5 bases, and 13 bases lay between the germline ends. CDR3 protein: CASSQRQDSRNTIYF. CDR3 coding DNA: TGCGCCAGCAGCCAAAGGCAGGACTCGCGAAACACCATATATTTT.

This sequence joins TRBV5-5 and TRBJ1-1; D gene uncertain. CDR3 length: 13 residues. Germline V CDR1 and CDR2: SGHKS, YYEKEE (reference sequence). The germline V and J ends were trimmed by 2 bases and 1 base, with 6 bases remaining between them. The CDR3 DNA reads TGTGCCAGCAGCTTTGCGCAGAACACTGAAGCTTTCTTT. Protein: CASSFAQNTEAFF.

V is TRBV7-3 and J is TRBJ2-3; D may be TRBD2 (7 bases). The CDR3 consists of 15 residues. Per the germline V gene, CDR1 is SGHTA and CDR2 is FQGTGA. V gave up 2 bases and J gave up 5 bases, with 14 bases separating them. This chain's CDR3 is CASSLLGGQGDTQYF. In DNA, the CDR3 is TGTGCCAGCAGCTTATTGGGGGGGCAGGGAGATACGCAGTATTTT.

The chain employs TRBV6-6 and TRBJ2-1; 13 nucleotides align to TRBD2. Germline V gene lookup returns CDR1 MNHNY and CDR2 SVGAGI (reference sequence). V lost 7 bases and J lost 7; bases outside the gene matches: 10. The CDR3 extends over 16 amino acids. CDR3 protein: CASTALPGLAGNEQFF. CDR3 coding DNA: TGTGCCAGCACCGCCCTCCCGGGACTAGCGGGAAATGAGCAGTTCTTC.

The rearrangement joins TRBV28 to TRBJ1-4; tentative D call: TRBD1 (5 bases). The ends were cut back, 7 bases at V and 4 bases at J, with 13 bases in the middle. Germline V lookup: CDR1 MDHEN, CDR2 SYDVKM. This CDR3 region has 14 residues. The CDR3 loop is CASIGASYNEKLFF. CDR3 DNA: TGTGCCAGCATAGGGGCCAGTTATAATGAAAAACTGTTTTTT.

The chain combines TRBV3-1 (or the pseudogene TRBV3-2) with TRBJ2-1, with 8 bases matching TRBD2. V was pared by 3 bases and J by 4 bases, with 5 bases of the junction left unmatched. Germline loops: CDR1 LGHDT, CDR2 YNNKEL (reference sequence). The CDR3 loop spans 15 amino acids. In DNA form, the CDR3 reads TGTGCCAGCAGCCAGGGTAGCGGGGCTTACAATGAGCAGTTCTTC. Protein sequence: CASSQGSGAYNEQFF.

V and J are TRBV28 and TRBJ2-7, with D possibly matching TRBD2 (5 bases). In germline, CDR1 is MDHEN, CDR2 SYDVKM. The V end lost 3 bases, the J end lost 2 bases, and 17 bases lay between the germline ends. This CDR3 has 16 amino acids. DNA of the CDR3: TGTGCCAGCAGTTTGGGCGGCGCGCGGACTGCCTACGAGCAGTACTTC. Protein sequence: CASSLGGARTAYEQYF.

The CDR3 sequence is CASSPRAGTVEAGELFF. For the CDR3, the DNA is TGCGCCAGCAGCCCAAGGGCCGGGACAGTGGAGGCCGGGGAGCTGTTTTTT. V gene TRBV4-1 combines with J gene TRBJ2-2, with 7 bases lining up with TRBD1. CDR1 and CDR2 from the germline V gene are MGHRA and YSYEKL. V lost 4 bases, J lost 6 bases, and 14 bases stayed unmatched. CDR3 length equals 17 residues.

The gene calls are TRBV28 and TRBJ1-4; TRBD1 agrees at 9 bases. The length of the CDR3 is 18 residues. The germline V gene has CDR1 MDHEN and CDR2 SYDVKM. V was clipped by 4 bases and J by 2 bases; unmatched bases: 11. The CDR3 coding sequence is TGTGCCAGCAGTTCCGGGACAGGGTTCTCCTGGACTAATGAAAAACTGTTTTTT. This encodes CASSSGTGFSWTNEKLFF.

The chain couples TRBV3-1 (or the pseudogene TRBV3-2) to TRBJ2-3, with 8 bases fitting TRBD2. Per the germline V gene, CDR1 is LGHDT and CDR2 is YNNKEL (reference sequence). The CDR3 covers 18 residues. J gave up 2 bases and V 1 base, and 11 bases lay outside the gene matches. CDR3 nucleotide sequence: TGTGCCAGCAGCCAAGTGGGCGGGGGGCTTCCCCCCACAGATACGCAGTATTTT. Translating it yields CASSQVGGGLPPTDTQYF.

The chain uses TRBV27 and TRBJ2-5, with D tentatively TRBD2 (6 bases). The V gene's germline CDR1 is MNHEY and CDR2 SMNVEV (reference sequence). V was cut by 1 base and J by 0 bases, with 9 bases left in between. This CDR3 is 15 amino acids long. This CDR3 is CASSLLRGNQETQYF. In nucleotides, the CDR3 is TGTGCCAGCAGTTTATTACGGGGGAACCAAGAGACCCAGTACTTC.

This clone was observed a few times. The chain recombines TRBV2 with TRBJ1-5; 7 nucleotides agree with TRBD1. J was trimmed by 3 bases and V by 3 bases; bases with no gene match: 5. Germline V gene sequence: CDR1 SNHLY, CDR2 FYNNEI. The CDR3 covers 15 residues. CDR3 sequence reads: CASSEQGVYNQPQHF. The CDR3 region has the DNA TGTGCCAGCAGTGAGCAGGGGGTCTACAATCAGCCCCAGCATTTT.

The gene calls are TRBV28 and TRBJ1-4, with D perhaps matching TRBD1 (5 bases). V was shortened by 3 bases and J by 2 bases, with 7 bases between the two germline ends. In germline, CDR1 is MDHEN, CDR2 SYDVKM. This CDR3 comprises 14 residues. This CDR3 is CASSFGGTNEKLFF. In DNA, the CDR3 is TGTGCCAGCAGTTTTGGGGGGACTAATGAAAAACTGTTTTTT.

The CDR3, as DNA: TGTGCCAGCAGCTTAGGAGGAGCTGAGAACACTGAAGCTTTCTTT. Its translation is CASSLGGAENTEAFF. This chain links TRBV11-3 with TRBJ1-1; D unresolved. The V end lost 1 base, the J end lost 1 base, and 10 bases lay between the germline ends. The CDR3 contains 15 residues. Per germline, CDR1 SGHNT and CDR2 YENEEA.

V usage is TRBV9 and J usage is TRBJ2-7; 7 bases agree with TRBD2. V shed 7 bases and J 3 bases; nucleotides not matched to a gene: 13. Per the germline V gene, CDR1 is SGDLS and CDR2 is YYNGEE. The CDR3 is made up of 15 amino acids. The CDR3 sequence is CASSVGGVRGYEQYF. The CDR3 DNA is TGTGCCAGCTCCGTGGGAGGGGTAAGGGGCTACGAGCAGTACTTC.

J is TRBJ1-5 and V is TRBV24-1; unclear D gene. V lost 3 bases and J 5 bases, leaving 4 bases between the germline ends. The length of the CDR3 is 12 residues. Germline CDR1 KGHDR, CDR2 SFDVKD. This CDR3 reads CATSDPHQPQHF. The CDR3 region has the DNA TGTGCCACCAGTGATCCTCATCAGCCCCAGCATTTT.

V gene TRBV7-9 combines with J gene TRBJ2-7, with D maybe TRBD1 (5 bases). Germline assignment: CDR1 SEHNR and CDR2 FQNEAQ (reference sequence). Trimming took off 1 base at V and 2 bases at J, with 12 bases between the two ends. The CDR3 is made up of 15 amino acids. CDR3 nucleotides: TGTGCCAGCAGCTTAGTGGGGCGGAATCCCTACGAGCAGTACTTC. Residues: CASSLVGRNPYEQYF.

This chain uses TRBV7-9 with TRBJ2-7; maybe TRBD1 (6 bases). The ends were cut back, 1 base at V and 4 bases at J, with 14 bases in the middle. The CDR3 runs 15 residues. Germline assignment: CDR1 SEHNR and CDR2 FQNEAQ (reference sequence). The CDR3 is CASSLEPGVQYEQYF. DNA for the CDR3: TGTGCCAGCAGCTTAGAGCCAGGGGTCCAATACGAGCAGTACTTC.

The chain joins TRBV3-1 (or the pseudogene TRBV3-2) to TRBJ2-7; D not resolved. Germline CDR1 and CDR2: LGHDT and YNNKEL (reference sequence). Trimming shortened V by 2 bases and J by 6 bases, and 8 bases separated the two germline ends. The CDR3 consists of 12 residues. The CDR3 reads CASSQIASEQYF. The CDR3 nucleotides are TGTGCCAGCAGCCAAATAGCTAGCGAGCAGTACTTC.

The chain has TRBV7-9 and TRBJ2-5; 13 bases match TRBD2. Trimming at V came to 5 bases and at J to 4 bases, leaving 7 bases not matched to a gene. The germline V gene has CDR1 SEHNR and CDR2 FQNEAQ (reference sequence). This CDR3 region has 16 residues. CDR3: CASSPGTSGVLETQYF. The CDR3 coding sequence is TGTGCCAGCAGCCCGGGGACTAGCGGGGTGTTAGAGACCCAGTACTTC.

The CDR3 region is CASSPGLAGRTDTQYF. The CDR3 DNA follows: TGCGCCAGCAGCCCAGGACTAGCGGGGCGCACAGATACGCAGTATTTT. The V call is TRBV4-1, the J call TRBJ2-3; the match to TRBD2 covers 12 bases. Germline V gene sequence: CDR1 MGHRA, CDR2 YSYEKL. V was clipped by 4 bases and J by 1 base; unmatched bases: 3. CDR3 length: 16 amino acids.

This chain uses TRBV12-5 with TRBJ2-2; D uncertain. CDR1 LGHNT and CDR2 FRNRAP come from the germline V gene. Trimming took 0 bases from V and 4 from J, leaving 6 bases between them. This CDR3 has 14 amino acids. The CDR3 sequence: CASGLVESTGELFF. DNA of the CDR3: TGTGCTAGTGGTTTGGTTGAGAGCACCGGGGAGCTGTTTTTT.

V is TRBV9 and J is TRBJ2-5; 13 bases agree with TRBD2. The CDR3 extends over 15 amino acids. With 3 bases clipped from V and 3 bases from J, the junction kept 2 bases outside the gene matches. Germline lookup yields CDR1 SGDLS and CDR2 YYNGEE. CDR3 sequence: CASSGGLAGEETQYF. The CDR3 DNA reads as TGTGCCAGCAGCGGAGGACTAGCGGGAGAAGAGACCCAGTACTTC.

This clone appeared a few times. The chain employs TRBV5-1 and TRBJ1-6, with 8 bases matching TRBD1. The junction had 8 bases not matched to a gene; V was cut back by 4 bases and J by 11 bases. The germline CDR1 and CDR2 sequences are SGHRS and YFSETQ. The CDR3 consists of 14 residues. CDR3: CASSPGQGQAPLHF. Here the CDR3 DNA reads TGCGCCAGCAGCCCCGGACAGGGACAGGCACCCCTCCACTTT.

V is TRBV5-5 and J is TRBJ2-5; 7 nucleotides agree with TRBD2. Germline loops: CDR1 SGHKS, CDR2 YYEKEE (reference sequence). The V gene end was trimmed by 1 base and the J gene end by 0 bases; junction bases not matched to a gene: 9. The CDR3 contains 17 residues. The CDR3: CASSLWGTSAYQETQYF. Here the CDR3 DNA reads TGTGCCAGCAGCTTGTGGGGAACTAGCGCGTACCAAGAGACCCAGTACTTC.

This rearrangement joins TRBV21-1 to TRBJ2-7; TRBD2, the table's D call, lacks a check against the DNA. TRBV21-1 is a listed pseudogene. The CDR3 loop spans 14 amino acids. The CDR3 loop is CASSKIRRGDEQYF. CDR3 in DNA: TGTGCCAGCAGCAAAATTCGGCGGGGGGACGAGCAGTACTTC.

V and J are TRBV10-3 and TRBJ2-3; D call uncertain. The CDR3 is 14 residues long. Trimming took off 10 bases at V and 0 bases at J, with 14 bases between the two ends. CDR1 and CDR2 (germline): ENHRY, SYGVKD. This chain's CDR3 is CATAASGSTDTQYF. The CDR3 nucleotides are TGTGCCACCGCTGCCTCCGGGAGCACAGATACGCAGTATTTT.

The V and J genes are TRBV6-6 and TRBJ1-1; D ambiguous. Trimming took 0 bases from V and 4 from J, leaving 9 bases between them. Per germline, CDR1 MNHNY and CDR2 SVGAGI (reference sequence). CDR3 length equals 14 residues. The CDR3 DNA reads TGTGCCAGCAGTTACTCGATAGCGGGCACTGAAGCTTTCTTT. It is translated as CASSYSIAGTEAFF.

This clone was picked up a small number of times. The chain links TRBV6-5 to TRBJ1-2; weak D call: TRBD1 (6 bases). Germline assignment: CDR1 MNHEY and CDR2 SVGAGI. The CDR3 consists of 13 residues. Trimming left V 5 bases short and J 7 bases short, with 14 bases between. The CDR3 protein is CASSHRDRGGYTF. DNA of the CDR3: TGTGCCAGCAGTCACAGGGACCGTGGTGGCTACACCTTC.

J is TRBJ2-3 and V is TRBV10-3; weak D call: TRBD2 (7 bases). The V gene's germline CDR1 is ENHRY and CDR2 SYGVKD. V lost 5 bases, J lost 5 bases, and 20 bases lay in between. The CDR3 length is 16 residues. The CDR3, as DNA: TGTGCCATCAGTTCCTCCGAGGGGGGGGGTGGAGATACGCAGTATTTT. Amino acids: CAISSSEGGGGDTQYF.

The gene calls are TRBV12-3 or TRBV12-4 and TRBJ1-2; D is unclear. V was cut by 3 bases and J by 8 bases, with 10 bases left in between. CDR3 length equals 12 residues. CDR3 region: CASSFSGSGYTF. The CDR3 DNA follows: TGTGCCAGCAGTTTTTCCGGGTCGGGCTACACCTTC.

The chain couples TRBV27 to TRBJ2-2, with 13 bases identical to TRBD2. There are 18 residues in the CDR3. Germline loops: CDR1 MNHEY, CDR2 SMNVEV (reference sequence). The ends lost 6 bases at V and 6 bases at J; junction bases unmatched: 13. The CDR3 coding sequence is TGTGCCAGCAGAAGACTAGCGGGAGGAAGATTCTTCTCCGGGGAGCTGTTTTTT. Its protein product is CASRRLAGGRFFSGELFF.